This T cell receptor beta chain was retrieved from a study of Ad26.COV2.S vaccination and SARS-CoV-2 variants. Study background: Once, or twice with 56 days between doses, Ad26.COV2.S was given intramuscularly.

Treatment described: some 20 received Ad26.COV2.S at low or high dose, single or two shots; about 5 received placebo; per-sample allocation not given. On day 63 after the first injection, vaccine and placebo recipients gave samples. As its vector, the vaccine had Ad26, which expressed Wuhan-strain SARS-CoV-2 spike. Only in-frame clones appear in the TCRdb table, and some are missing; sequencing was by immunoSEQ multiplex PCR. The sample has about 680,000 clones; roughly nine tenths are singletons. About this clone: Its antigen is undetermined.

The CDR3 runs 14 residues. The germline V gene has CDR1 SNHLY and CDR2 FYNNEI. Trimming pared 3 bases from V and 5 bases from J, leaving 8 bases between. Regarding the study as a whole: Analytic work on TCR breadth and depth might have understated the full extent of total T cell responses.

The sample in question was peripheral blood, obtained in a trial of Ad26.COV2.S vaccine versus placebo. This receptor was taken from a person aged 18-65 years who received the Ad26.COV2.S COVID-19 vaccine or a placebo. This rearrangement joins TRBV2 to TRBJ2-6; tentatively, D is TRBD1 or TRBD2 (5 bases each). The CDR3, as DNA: TGTGCCAGCAGTGACTGGGGACGGGCCAACGTCCTGACTTTC. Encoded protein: CASSDWGRANVLTF.